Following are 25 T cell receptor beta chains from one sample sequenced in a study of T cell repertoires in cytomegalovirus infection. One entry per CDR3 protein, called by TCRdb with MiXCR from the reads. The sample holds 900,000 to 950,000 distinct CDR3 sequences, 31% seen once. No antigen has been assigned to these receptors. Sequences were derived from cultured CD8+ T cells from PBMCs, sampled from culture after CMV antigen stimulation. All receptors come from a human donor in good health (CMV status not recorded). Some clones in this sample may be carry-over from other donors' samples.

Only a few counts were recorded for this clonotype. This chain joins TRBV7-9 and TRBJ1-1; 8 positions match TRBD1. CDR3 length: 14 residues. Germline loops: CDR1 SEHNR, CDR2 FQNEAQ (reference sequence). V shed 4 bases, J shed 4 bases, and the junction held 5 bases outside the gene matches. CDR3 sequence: CASSSPGGRTEAFF. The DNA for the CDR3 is TGTGCCAGCAGCTCGCCAGGGGGCCGCACTGAAGCTTTCTTT.

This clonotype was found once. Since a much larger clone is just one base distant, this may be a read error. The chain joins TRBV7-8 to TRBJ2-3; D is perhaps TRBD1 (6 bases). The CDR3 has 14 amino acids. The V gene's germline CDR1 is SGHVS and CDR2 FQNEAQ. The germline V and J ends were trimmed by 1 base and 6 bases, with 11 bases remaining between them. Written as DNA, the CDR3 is TGTGCCAGCAGCTTAGAGACAGGATCCGATACGCAGTATTTT. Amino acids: CASSLETGSDTQYF.

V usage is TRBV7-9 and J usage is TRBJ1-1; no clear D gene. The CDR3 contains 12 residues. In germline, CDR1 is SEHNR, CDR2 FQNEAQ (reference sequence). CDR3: CATGGLNTEAFF. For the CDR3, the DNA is TGTGCTACCGGTGGGTTGAACACTGAAGCTTTCTTT.

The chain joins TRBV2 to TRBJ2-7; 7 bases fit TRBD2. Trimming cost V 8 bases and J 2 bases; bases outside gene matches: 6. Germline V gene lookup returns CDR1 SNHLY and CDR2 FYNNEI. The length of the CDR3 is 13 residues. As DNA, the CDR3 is TGTGCCAGCGGGCGAGCGGGGCCCTACGAGCAGTACGTC. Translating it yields CASGRAGPYEQYV.

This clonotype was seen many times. CDR3 region: CASSLIHDSPLHF. DNA for the CDR3: TGTGCCAGCAGCTTAATCCACGACTCACCCCTCCACTTT. J is TRBJ1-6 and V is TRBV7-8, with no clear D. Germline V gene lookup returns CDR1 SGHVS and CDR2 FQNEAQ. There are 13 residues in the CDR3. Deletions cut 2 bases from V and 10 bases from J, with 9 bases between. Drawing the rest from reference TRBV7-8 and TRBJ1-6, the complete variable domain is GAGVSQSPRYKVAKRGQDVALRCDPISGHVSLFWYQQALGQGPEFLTYFQNEAQLDKSGLPSDRFFAERPEGSVSTLKIQRTQQEDSAVYLCASSLIHDSPLHFGNGTRLTVT.

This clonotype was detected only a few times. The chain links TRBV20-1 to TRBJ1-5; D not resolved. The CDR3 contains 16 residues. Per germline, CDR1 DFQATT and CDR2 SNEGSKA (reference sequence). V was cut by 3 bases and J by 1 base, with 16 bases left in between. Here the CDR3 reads CSASMGKLGSNQPQHF. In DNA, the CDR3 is TGCAGTGCTAGTATGGGCAAACTGGGAAGCAATCAGCCCCAGCATTTT.

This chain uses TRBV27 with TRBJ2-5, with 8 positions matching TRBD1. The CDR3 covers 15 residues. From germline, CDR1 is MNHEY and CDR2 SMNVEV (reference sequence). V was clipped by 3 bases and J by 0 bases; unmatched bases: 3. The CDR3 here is CASSFYRGNQETQYF. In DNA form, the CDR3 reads TGTGCCAGCAGTTTCTACAGGGGGAACCAAGAGACCCAGTACTTC.

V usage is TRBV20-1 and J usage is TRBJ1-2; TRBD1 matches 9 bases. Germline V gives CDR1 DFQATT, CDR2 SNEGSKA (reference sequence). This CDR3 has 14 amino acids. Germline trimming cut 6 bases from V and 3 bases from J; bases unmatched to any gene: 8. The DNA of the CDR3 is TGCAGTGCGTGGACAGGGGCGGACGACTATGGCTACACCTTC. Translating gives CSAWTGADDYGYTF.

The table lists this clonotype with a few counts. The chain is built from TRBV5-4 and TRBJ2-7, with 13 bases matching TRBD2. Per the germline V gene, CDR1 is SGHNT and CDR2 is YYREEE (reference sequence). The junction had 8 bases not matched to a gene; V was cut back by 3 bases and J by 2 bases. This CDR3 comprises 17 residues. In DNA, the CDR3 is TGTGCCAGCAGCTCGAAGACTAGCGGGGGGCTTCCCTACGAGCAGTACGTC. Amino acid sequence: CASSSKTSGGLPYEQYV.

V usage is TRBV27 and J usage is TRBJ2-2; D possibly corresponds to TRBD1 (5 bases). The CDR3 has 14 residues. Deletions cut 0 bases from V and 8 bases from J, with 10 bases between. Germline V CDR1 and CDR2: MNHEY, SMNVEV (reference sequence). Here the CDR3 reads CASSLSAGPGELFF. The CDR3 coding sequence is TGTGCCAGCAGTTTATCCGCAGGGCCTGGGGAGCTGTTTTTT.

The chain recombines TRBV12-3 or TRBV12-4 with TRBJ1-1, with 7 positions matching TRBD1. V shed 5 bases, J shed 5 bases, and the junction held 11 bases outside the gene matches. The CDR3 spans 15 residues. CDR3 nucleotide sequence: TGTGCCAGCAGTCCCCCCCTACCGGGACAGACTGAAGCTTTCTTT. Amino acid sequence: CASSPPLPGQTEAFF.

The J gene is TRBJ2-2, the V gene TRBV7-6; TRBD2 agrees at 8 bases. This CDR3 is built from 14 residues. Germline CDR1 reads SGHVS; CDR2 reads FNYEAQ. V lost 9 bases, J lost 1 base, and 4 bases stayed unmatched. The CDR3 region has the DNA TGTGCCAGTCGGGGGGGGGAGAACACCGGGGAGCTGTTTTTT. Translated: CASRGGENTGELFF.

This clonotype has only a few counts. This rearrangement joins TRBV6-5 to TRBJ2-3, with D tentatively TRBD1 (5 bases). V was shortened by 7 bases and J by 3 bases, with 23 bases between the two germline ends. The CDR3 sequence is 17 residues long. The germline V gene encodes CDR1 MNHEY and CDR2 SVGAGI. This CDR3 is CASTPGWGLKGTDTQYF. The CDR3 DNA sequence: TGTGCCAGCACCCCCGGCTGGGGCCTAAAAGGGACAGATACGCAGTATTTT.

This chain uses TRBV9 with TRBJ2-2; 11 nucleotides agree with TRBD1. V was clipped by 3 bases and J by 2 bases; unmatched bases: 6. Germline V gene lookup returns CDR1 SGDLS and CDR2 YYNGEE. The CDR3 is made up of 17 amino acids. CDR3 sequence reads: CASSDGGQGANTGELFF. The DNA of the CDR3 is TGTGCCAGCAGCGACGGAGGACAGGGGGCAAACACCGGGGAGCTGTTTTTT.

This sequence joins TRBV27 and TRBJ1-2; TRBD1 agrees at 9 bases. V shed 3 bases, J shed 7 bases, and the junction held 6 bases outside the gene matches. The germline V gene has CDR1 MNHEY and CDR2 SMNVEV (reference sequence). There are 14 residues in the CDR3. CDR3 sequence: CASSFLQGAGGYTF. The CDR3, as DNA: TGTGCCAGCAGTTTCCTACAGGGGGCAGGTGGCTACACCTTC.

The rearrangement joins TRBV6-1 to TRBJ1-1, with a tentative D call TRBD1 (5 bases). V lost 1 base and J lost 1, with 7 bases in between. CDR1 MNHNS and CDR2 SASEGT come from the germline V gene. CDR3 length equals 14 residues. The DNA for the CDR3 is TGTGCCAGCAGTGAAGAGGGGCCGAACACTGAAGCTTTCTTT. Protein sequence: CASSEEGPNTEAFF.

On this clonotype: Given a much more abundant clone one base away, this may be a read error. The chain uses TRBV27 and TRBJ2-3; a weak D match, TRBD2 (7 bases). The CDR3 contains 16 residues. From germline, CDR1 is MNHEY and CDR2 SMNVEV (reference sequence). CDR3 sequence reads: CTSSFLRGHGEDTQYF. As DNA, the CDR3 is TGTACCAGCAGTTTTTTGCGGGGGCACGGGGAGGATACGCAGTATTTT.

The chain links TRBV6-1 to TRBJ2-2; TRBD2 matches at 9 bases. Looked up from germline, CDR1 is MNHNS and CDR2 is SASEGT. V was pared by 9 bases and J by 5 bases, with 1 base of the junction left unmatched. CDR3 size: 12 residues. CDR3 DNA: TGTGCCAGGCGGGGGGGTACCGGGGAGCTGTTTTTT. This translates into CARRGGTGELFF.

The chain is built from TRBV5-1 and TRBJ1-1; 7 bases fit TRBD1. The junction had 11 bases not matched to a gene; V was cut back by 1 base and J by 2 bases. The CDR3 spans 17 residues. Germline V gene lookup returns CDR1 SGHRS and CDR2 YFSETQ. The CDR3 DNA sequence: TGCGCCAGCAGCTTGCAGACAGGGCGTACGAAAAACACTGAAGCTTTCTTT. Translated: CASSLQTGRTKNTEAFF.

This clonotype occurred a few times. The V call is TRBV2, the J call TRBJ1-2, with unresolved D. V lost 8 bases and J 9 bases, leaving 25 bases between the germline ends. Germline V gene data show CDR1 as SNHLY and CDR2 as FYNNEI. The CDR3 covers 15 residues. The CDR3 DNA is TGTGCCAGCCCGGTTGGGTCAGGAGGGTACGCGCGCTACACCTTC. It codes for CASPVGSGGYARYTF.

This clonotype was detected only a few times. CDR3 protein: CASSNGPRPNEQFF. Here the CDR3 DNA reads TGTGCCAGCAGTAACGGACCTCGGCCCAATGAGCAGTTCTTC. The V and J genes are TRBV2 and TRBJ2-1; no firm D call. The CDR3 spans 14 residues. Per germline, CDR1 SNHLY and CDR2 FYNNEI. V lost 5 bases and J 6 bases, leaving 14 bases between the germline ends.

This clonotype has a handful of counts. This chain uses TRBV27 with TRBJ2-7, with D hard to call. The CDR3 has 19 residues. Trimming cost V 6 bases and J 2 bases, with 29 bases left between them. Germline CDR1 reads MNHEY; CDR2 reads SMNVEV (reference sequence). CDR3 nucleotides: TGTGCCAGCAGCCTACCTCCGGGCCCCCGAACATCAGAACCCTACGAGCAGTACGTC. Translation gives CASSLPPGPRTSEPYEQYV.

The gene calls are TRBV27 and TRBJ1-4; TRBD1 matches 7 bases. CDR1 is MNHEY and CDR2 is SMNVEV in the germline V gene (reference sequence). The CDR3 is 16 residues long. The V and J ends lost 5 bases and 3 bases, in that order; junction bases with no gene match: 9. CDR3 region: CASSARQGAANEKLFF. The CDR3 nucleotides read TGTGCCAGCAGTGCCCGACAGGGTGCGGCTAATGAAAAACTGTTTTTT.

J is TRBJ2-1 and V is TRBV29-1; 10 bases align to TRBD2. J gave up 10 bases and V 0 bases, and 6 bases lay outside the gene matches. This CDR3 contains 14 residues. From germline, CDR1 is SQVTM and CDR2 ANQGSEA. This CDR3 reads CSVEDTPGLAEQFF. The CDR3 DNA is TGCAGCGTTGAAGATACCCCGGGACTAGCGGAGCAGTTCTTC.

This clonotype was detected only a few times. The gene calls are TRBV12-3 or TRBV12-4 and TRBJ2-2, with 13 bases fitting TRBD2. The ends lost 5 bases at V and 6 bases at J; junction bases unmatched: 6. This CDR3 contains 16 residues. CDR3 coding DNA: TGTGCCAGCAGTCAAAGACTAGCGGGGGGTCCCGGGGAGCTGTTTTTT. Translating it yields CASSQRLAGGPGELFF.